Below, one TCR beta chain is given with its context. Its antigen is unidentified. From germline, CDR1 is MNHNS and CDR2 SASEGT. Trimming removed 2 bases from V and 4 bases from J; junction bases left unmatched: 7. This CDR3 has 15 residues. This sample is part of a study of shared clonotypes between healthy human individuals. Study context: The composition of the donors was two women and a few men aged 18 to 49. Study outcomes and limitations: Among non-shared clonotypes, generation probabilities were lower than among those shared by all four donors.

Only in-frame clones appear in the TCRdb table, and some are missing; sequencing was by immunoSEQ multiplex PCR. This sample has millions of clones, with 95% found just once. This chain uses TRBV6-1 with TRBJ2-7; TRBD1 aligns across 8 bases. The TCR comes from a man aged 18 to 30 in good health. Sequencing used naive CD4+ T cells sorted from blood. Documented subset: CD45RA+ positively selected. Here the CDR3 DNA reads TGTGCCAGCAGTGAAATTGGACAGGGTAAATACGAGCAGTACTTC. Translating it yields CASSEIGQGKYEQYF.